This TCR beta chain emerged from a study of cytomegalovirus exposure and HLA in healthy donors. Regarding the study as a whole: In a later analysis, an Asian-associated ancestry cluster reportedly showed fewer N-insertions than the approximately 700-donor mean. With later analysis, a missense DCLRE1C variant became linked to TCR beta V- and J-gene trimming.

About this clone: Antigen specificity is unknown.

The CDR3 spans 14 residues. Between the trimmed V and J ends, which lost 3 bases and 2 bases, there was a span of 11 bases. Germline CDR1 is SGHVS and CDR2 is FQNEAQ. The PCR employed 60 Vbeta primers together with 13 Jbeta primers. This table comes from immunoSEQ multiplex PCR, and its TCRdb copy is limited to in-frame clones, with some not included. The sample comprises some 190,000 clones, about 80% of which are singletons, and 13% to 15% rests with the top ten. The sequence derives from a young woman in good health and CMV-seropositive. Sequencing was performed on PBMCs. This sequence joins TRBV7-8 and TRBJ2-7, with TRBD2 as a possible D gene (6 bases). The CDR3 is CASSLAGPTYEQYF. In DNA, the CDR3 is TGTGCCAGCAGCTTGGCGGGACCGACCTACGAGCAGTACTTC.